The 21 T cell receptor beta chains given below trace back to one sample, sequenced in a study of shared clonotypes between healthy human individuals. Assay: immunoSEQ multiplex PCR; the TCRdb copy retains only in-frame clones and omits some. The sample shows a few million clones, about 92% of them seen only once. The specimen was naive CD4+ T cells from PBMCs. Subset meaning: CD45RA+ positively selected. These receptors originate from a young man in good health. Some clones in this sample may be carry-over from other donors' samples.

The CDR3 sequence is CATSRSSTDTQYF. The CDR3 nucleotides read TGTGCCACCAGCCGTTCTAGCACAGATACGCAGTATTTT. This chain links TRBV15 with TRBJ2-3; no definite D call. V lost 5 bases and J lost 0, with 6 bases in between. This CDR3 has 13 amino acids. Per the germline V gene, CDR1 is LNHNV and CDR2 is YYDKDF (reference sequence).

As to this clone: Other DNA variants within this sample encode the same CDR3. This chain uses TRBV5-1 with TRBJ2-2; D possibly matches TRBD1 or TRBD2 (6 bases each). Trimming pared 2 bases from V and 6 bases from J, leaving 8 bases between. CDR1 is SGHRS and CDR2 is YFSETQ in the germline V gene. CDR3 size: 13 residues. CDR3 residues: CASSFGGPGELFF. The CDR3 DNA is TGCGCCAGCAGCTTTGGGGGGCCCGGGGAGCTGTTTTTT.

The chain employs TRBV19 and TRBJ2-7; 7 bases line up with TRBD1. V gave up 4 bases and J gave up 0 bases; unmatched junction bases: 18. From germline, CDR1 is LNHDA and CDR2 SQIVND (reference sequence). CDR3 length: 19 amino acids. This chain's CDR3 is CASSTWDRSQHRSSYEQYF. As DNA, the CDR3 is TGTGCCAGTAGTACCTGGGACAGAAGCCAGCACAGGAGCTCCTACGAGCAGTACTTC.

The rearrangement uses TRBV2 and TRBJ1-1; 7 bases are shared with TRBD1. The CDR3 is 15 residues long. The V gene's germline CDR1 is SNHLY and CDR2 FYNNEI. The V segment lost 7 bases and the J segment 8 bases; nucleotides outside the gene matches: 16. In DNA, the CDR3 is TGTGCCAGCACGGCGGAATTGAAGGGGGCGGTGGAAGCTTTCTTT. Translation gives CASTAELKGAVEAFF.

The chain employs TRBV5-1 and TRBJ2-7; 7 nucleotides agree with TRBD1. The CDR3 length is 15 residues. The V gene's germline CDR1 is SGHRS and CDR2 YFSETQ. Trimming removed 6 bases from V and 2 bases from J; junction bases left unmatched: 11. The CDR3 spells CASTQGTASTYEQYF. CDR3 DNA sequence: TGCGCCAGCACCCAAGGGACAGCCTCTACCTACGAGCAGTACTTC.

This chain links TRBV4-1 with TRBJ2-5; possibly TRBD2 for D (7 bases). This CDR3 spans 16 amino acids. The germline CDR1 and CDR2 sequences are MGHRA and YSYEKL. V was shortened by 0 bases and J by 5 bases, with 16 bases between the two germline ends. This CDR3 is CASSQDRGGSWETQYF. DNA of the CDR3: TGCGCCAGCAGCCAAGATAGGGGGGGTTCTTGGGAGACCCAGTACTTC.

This clone was observed once. The chain is built from TRBV4-2 and TRBJ2-1, with 13 nucleotides matching TRBD2. Per the germline V gene, CDR1 is LGHNA and CDR2 is YNFKEQ. V trimming: 4 bases; J trimming: 0 bases; junction bases outside the gene matches: 3. This CDR3 has 17 residues. The CDR3 region is CASSLRTSGSSYNEQFF. CDR3 in DNA: TGTGCCAGCAGCCTCCGGACTAGCGGGAGCTCCTACAATGAGCAGTTCTTC.

This sequence joins TRBV29-1 and TRBJ2-6, with D hard to call. V lost 6 bases, J lost 0 bases, and 12 bases lay in between. CDR3 length: 15 residues. Germline loops: CDR1 SQVTM, CDR2 ANQGSEA. As DNA, the CDR3 is TGCAGCGTCTCAGCTCAGGACTCTGGGGCCAACGTCCTGACTTTC. This sequence encodes CSVSAQDSGANVLTF.

This chain connects TRBV18 to TRBJ1-1; D is perhaps TRBD1 (6 bases). Per the germline V gene, CDR1 is KGHSH and CDR2 is LQKENI. The CDR3 loop spans 16 amino acids. The germline V and J ends were trimmed by 6 bases and 8 bases, with 25 bases remaining between them. In nucleotides, the CDR3 is TGTGCCAGCTCGTCAATGGGGCAGGGGAAAAACCTGGAAGCTTTCTTT. This translates into CASSSMGQGKNLEAFF.

A single count supports this clone. The chain couples TRBV7-2 to TRBJ1-5, with D unclear. Trimming took off 0 bases at V and 5 bases at J, with 11 bases between the two ends. The CDR3 has 15 residues. Per germline, CDR1 SGHTA and CDR2 FQGNSA. CDR3 DNA: TGTGCCAGCAGCTTAGCGCCGGGTCCTTATCAGCCCCAGCATTTT. Translating it yields CASSLAPGPYQPQHF.

The chain carries TRBV5-1 and TRBJ1-1; 8 bases are a match to TRBD1. After removal of 5 bases from V and 5 bases from J, the junction contained 8 bases not matched to a gene. Germline V gene sequence: CDR1 SGHRS, CDR2 YFSETQ. The CDR3 runs to 14 residues. CDR3 in amino acids: CASRVDRGATEAFF. The CDR3 DNA reads as TGCGCCAGCAGGGTTGACAGGGGTGCGACTGAAGCTTTCTTT.

The rearrangement links TRBV27 to TRBJ2-1; 8 bases agree with TRBD2. CDR1 and CDR2 from the germline V gene are MNHEY and SMNVEV (reference sequence). The CDR3 has 15 amino acids. The trim removed 1 base at V and 4 bases at J, leaving 3 bases unmatched. As DNA, the CDR3 is TGTGCCAGCAGTTTATGGCTAGCGGGTTACAATGAGCAGTTCTTC. It yields the protein CASSLWLAGYNEQFF.

The rearrangement uses TRBV19 and TRBJ2-7, with 7 bases matching TRBD2. The germline CDR1 and CDR2 sequences are LNHDA and SQIVND (reference sequence). The CDR3 sequence is 13 residues long. Trimming took 3 bases from V and 4 from J; bases not matched to a gene: 3. The CDR3 loop reads CASSMQGGYEQYF. The CDR3 region has the DNA TGTGCCAGTAGTATGCAGGGAGGGTACGAGCAGTACTTC.

Of note for this clone: Distinct nucleotide sequences in the sample also encode this CDR3. Here the CDR3 reads CASSPRQLNTEAFF. CDR3 DNA: TGTGCCAGCTCCCCCCGGCAGTTGAACACTGAAGCTTTCTTT. The rearrangement joins TRBV18 to TRBJ1-1; D gene unclear. V was clipped by 6 bases and J by 0 bases, with 11 bases between them. Germline V CDR1 and CDR2: KGHSH, LQKENI. The CDR3 sequence is 14 residues long. Variable domain in full (rest from reference TRBV18 and TRBJ1-1): NAGVMQNPRHLVRRRGQEARLRCSPMKGHSHVYWYRQLPEEGLKFMVYLQKENIIDESGMPKERFSAEFPKEGPSILRIQQVVRGDSAAYFCASSPRQLNTEAFFGQGTRLTVV.

The chain joins TRBV7-9 to TRBJ2-1; D possibly corresponds to TRBD1 (7 bases). Trimming removed 10 bases from V and 8 bases from J, with 15 bases in between. CDR1 SEHNR and CDR2 FQNEAQ come from the germline V gene (reference sequence). This CDR3 comprises 12 residues. The CDR3 protein is CATRGEGDEQFF. For the CDR3, the DNA is TGTGCCACCAGGGGGGAAGGTGATGAGCAGTTCTTC.

The chain joins TRBV30 to TRBJ1-1; a weak D match, TRBD1 (5 bases). The CDR3 runs 11 residues. Germline V gene lookup returns CDR1 GTSNPN and CDR2 SVGIG (reference sequence). With 1 base removed from V and 8 bases from J, the gap between germline ends came to 8 bases. The CDR3 DNA sequence: TGTGCCTGGAGTGCGGACATGGAAGCTTTCTTT. It yields the protein CAWSADMEAFF.

V and J are TRBV7-6 and TRBJ1-5, with TRBD1 matching 7 bases. Germline assignment: CDR1 SGHVS and CDR2 FNYEAQ. V dropped 1 base and J dropped 6; count of bases not matched to a gene: 9. The length of the CDR3 is 16 residues. CDR3 DNA sequence: TGTGCCAGCAGCTTAGAGCTTGCAGGGGGAGGTCAGCCCCAGCATTTT. It is translated as CASSLELAGGGQPQHF. The whole variable domain, remainder taken from reference TRBV7-6 and TRBJ1-5, is GAGVSQSPRYKVTKRGQDVALRCDPISGHVSLYWYRQALGQGPEFLTYFNYEAQQDKSGLPNDRFSAERPEGSISTLTIQRTEQRDSAMYRCASSLELAGGGQPQHFGDGTRLSIL.

The chain employs TRBV29-1 and TRBJ1-1; D call uncertain. V was trimmed by 3 bases and J by 7 bases, leaving 12 bases between them. CDR1 SQVTM and CDR2 ANQGSEA come from the germline V gene. The CDR3 extends over 12 amino acids. The CDR3 loop reads CSVDDGSLEAFF. The CDR3 DNA sequence: TGCAGCGTTGATGATGGATCCCTTGAAGCTTTCTTT.

This chain links TRBV28 with TRBJ2-1, with 14 bases fitting TRBD2. CDR1 is MDHEN, CDR2 SYDVKM, per germline. The CDR3 extends over 15 amino acids. V trimming: 6 bases; J trimming: 5 bases; junction bases outside the gene matches: 3. The DNA of the CDR3 is TGTGCCAGCAGGACTAGCGGGAGGGTCCACAATGAGCAGTTCTTC. Its translation: CASRTSGRVHNEQFF.

This clone came up once. The chain has TRBV5-1 and TRBJ1-5, with 8 bases identical to TRBD1. This CDR3 spans 15 amino acids. The V gene's germline CDR1 is SGHRS and CDR2 YFSETQ. The ends lost 4 bases at V and 1 base at J; junction bases unmatched: 4. CDR3 protein: CASSETGDSNQPQHF. The CDR3 DNA follows: TGCGCCAGCAGCGAGACAGGGGACAGCAATCAGCCCCAGCATTTT.

V and J are TRBV4-1 and TRBJ2-5, with unresolved D. Per germline, CDR1 MGHRA and CDR2 YSYEKL. The V and J ends lost 1 base and 3 bases respectively, with 6 bases between them. CDR3 length: 13 amino acids. The CDR3 DNA follows: TGCGCCAGCAGCCAAGTTGGGGAAGAGACCCAGTACTTC. It specifies CASSQVGEETQYF.